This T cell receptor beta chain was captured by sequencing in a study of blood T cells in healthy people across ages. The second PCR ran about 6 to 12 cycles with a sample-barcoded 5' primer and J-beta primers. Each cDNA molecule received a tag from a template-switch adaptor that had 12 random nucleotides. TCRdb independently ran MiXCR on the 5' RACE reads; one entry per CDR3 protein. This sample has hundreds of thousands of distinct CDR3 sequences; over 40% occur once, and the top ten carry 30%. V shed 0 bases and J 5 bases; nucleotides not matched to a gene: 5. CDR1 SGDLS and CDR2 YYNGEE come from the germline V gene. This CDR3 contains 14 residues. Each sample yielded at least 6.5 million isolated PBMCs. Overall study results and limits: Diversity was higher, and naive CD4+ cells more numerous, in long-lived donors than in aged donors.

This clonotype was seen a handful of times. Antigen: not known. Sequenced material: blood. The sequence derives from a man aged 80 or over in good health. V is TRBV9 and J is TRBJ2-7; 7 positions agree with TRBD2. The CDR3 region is CASSVAGGLDEQYF. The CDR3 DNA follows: TGTGCCAGCAGCGTAGCGGGGGGTTTAGACGAGCAGTACTTC.